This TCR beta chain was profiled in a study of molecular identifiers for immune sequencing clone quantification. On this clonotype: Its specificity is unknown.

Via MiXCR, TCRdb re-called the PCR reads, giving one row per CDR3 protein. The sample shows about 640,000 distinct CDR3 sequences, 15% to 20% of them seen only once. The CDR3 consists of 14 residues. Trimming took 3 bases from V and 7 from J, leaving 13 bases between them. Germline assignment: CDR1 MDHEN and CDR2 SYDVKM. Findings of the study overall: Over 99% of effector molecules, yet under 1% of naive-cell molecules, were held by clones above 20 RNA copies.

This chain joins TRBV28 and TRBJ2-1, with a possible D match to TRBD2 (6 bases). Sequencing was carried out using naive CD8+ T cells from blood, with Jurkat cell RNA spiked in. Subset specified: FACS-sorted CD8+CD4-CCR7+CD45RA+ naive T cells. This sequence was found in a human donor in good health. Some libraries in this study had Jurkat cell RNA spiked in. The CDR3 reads CASSFGLTGNEQFF. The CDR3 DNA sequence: TGTGCCAGCAGTTTTGGACTAACTGGGAATGAGCAGTTCTTC.